The 8 T cell receptor beta chains below were found in one sample sequenced in a study of Graves' ophthalmopathy and Graves' hyperthyroidism. TCR beta CDR3 regions were amplified from RNA transcripts. First-round RT-PCR employed HTBI primers, with a second-round multiplex PCR after it. MiXCR, applied by TCRdb to the multiplex PCR reads, yields one record per CDR3 protein. The data contain 450,000 to 600,000 distinct CDR3 sequences, less than 40% of them singletons. Sequenced material: peripheral blood or thyroid tissue (not recorded which). These receptor sequences come from an adult man with Graves' hyperthyroidism.

This chain uses TRBV7-9 with TRBJ1-2; 8 bases are shared with TRBD1. This CDR3 contains 16 residues. Germline assignment: CDR1 SEHNR and CDR2 FQNEAQ (reference sequence). With V trimmed by 2 bases and J by 7 bases, 12 bases remained unmatched. This CDR3 is CASSLSWEQGGGGYTF. For the CDR3, the DNA is TGTGCCAGCAGCTTAAGCTGGGAACAGGGGGGGGGTGGCTACACCTTC.

In this sample, this clonotype turned up a few times. The V call is TRBV7-2, the J call TRBJ2-7, with D uncertain. The assigned J gene may be wrong: the sequence end matches TRBJ2-1 better. CDR1 and CDR2 (germline): SGHTA, FQGNSA. The CDR3 loop spans 13 amino acids. The CDR3 DNA is TGTGCCAGCAGCTTAAGGCCGGTCGATGAGCAGTTCTTC. Protein: CASSLRPVDEQFF.

This chain uses TRBV7-4 with TRBJ2-2; 9 nucleotides match TRBD2. Germline trimming cut 3 bases from V and 4 bases from J; bases unmatched to any gene: 6. Germline V gene lookup returns CDR1 SGHVT and CDR2 SQSDAQ. The CDR3 is 16 amino acids. The CDR3 protein is CASSLAGGTGTGELFF. CDR3 DNA sequence: TGTGCCAGCAGCTTGGCGGGGGGGACGGGCACCGGGGAGCTGTTTTTT. Variable domain in full (rest from reference TRBV7-4 and TRBJ2-2): GAGVSQSPRYKVAKRGRDVALRCDSISGHVTLYWYRQTLGQGSEVLTYSQSDAQRDKSGRPSGRFSAERPERSVSTLKIQRTEQGDSAVYLCASSLAGGTGTGELFFGEGSRLTVL.

The V call is TRBV7-8, the J call TRBJ2-7; 8 bases are shared with TRBD1. The length of the CDR3 is 16 residues. Germline V gene data show CDR1 as SGHVS and CDR2 as FQNEAQ. J gave up 7 bases and V 4 bases, and 15 bases lay outside the gene matches. CDR3 coding DNA: TGTGCCAGCAGCTCCCACCGGGACAGGTGGGGCGGGGAGCAGTACTTC. It specifies CASSSHRDRWGGEQYF.

This clonotype occurred many times. The J gene is TRBJ1-2, the V gene TRBV2; no reliable D call. V was trimmed by 4 bases and J by 4 bases, leaving 10 bases between them. The germline gives CDR1 SNHLY, CDR2 FYNNEI. CDR3 length: 13 residues. In DNA form, the CDR3 reads TGTGCCAGCAGTGGCACGGCGTCCTATGGCTACACCTTC. It encodes CASSGTASYGYTF. Full variable domain (remainder filled in from reference TRBV2 and TRBJ1-2): EPEVTQTPSHQVTQMGQEVILRCVPISNHLYFYWYRQILGQKVEFLVSFYNNEISEKSEIFDDQFSVERPDGSNFTLKIRSTKLEDSAMYFCASSGTASYGYTFGSGTRLTVV.

The sample holds many counts of this clonotype. The V gene is TRBV20-1, the J gene TRBJ2-2, with D unresolved. Germline CDR1 DFQATT, CDR2 SNEGSKA (reference sequence). V was shortened by 5 bases and J by 2 bases, with 3 bases between the two germline ends. The CDR3 runs 11 residues. CDR3 region: CSALNTGELFF. The CDR3 DNA follows: TGCAGTGCTTTAAACACCGGGGAGCTGTTTTTT.

This clonotype was counted a few times. The chain carries TRBV3-1 and TRBJ2-7; unclear D gene. CDR1 and CDR2 from the germline V gene are LGHDT and YNNKEL (reference sequence). The length of the CDR3 is 15 residues. V was pared by 1 base and J by 2 bases, with 12 bases between. For the CDR3, the DNA is TGTGCCAGCAGCCAAGGGCTGACGCTGACCTACGAGCAGTACTTC. This sequence encodes CASSQGLTLTYEQYF.

This clonotype was seen repeatedly, ten times or more. The V call is TRBV11-3, the J call TRBJ1-2; TRBD1 might be the D (5 bases). The CDR3 has 15 residues. Deletions cut 0 bases from V and 4 bases from J, with 12 bases between. Germline V gene data show CDR1 as SGHNT and CDR2 as YENEEA. The CDR3 DNA sequence: TGTGCCAGCAGCTTAGATTCGGACATAGTCTATGGCTACACCTTC. It translates to CASSLDSDIVYGYTF. Looking up the rest from reference TRBV11-3 and TRBJ1-2 gives the full variable domain: EAGVVQSPRYKIIEKKQPVAFWCNPISGHNTLYWYLQNLGQGPELLIRYENEEAVDDSQLPKDRFSAERLKGVDSTLKIQPAELGDSAVYLCASSLDSDIVYGYTFGSGTRLTVV.